This T cell receptor (beta chain) originates from a study of T cells in Graves' hyperthyroidism and ophthalmopathy. Reasons for excluding patients were uncontrolled infection, other autoimmune disease, pregnancy or lactation. Clinical symptoms, serum thyroxine and TRAb, thyroid ultrasound and orbital computed tomography together formed the diagnostic basis. TCR beta CDR3 regions were amplified from RNA. Initially, a first-round RT-PCR of the TCR CDR3 employed the HTBI primer set. Via MiXCR, TCRdb re-called the multiplex PCR reads, giving one row per CDR3 protein. The sample has more than 300,000 distinct CDR3 sequences; roughly 14% are singletons. CDR3 length: 15 amino acids. Per the germline V gene, CDR1 is MNHEY and CDR2 is SMNVEV (reference sequence). With V trimmed by 4 bases and J by 9 bases, 7 bases remained unmatched. Study-wide results and limits: The majority of expanded thyroid clonotypes above 0.001 also appeared in blood.

This clonotype occurred many times. What it recognizes is unknown. This chain links TRBV27 with TRBJ1-6; 9 bases are shared with TRBD1. The origin of this receptor is a woman in her 30s with Graves' hyperthyroidism. The sequenced sample was blood. This CDR3 reads CASSSGTGRSSPLHF. The CDR3 coding sequence is TGTGCCAGCAGTTCCGGGACAGGGCGTAGTTCACCCCTCCACTTT.